This TCR beta chain was identified in a study of T cell repertoires in cytomegalovirus infection. The wider study: Both a matching HLA type and CMV infection were indicated by public TCR beta signatures. Study-wide points: There were HLA-C-restricted CMV-specific TCR beta clonotypes dominating the ex vivo response. The cumulative frequency of public TCR beta families identified carriers of CMV plus the relevant HLA.

In this sample, this clonotype turned up a few times. The antigen remains undetermined. Trimming took 0 bases from V and 0 from J, leaving 14 bases between them. The CDR3 has 17 amino acids. Germline V gene lookup returns CDR1 SGHVT and CDR2 SQSDAQ. Via MiXCR, TCRdb re-called the reads, giving one row per CDR3 protein. The repertoire consists of 800,000 to 950,000 distinct CDR3 sequences, with approximately 32% occurring once and the leading ten covering roughly 12%. This chain joins TRBV7-4 and TRBJ2-5, with D possibly being TRBD1 (5 bases). This TCR was recovered from a human donor in good health (CMV status not recorded). Some clones in this sample may be carry-over from other donors' samples. The material sequenced was cultured CD8+ T cells from PBMCs, taken from culture after CMV antigen stimulation. The CDR3: CASSLAWGDWYQETQYF. The DNA for the CDR3 is TGTGCCAGCAGCTTAGCGTGGGGCGACTGGTACCAAGAGACCCAGTACTTC.